This T cell receptor beta chain was found in a study of identical twins. In this sample, this clonotype turned up many times. The antigen remains unidentified. Study findings and constraints: The more abundant beta clonotypes in cord blood had fewer insertions, and memory repertoires did not show this.

V was pared by 3 bases and J by 3 bases, with 23 bases between. Germline CDR1 is SNHLY and CDR2 is FYNNEI. The CDR3 extends over 18 amino acids. One entry per CDR3 protein, called by TCRdb with MiXCR from the 5' RACE reads. The repertoire consists of approximately 250,000 distinct CDR3 sequences, with about 6.7% occurring once and the leading ten covering just over 14%. The same sample was also studied in work on T cells expressing NK-cell markers. Per that paper: Sorting was limited to alpha-beta TCR-expressing T cells with an anti-gamma-delta TCR antibody in several experiments.

This receptor was identified in a woman under 30 in good health. This chain joins TRBV2 and TRBJ1-1; TRBD1 might be the D (5 bases). Material: CD8+ T cells sorted from blood. The CDR3 bases are TGTGCCAGCAGTGACCTTTTGGACACCCTGAGGGAAGACACTGAAGCTTTCTTT. This translates into CASSDLLDTLREDTEAFF.